These T cell receptor beta chains were read from a single sample in a study of T cell responses to AZD1222 COVID-19 vaccine. Sequenced by immunoSEQ multiplex PCR; TCRdb stores in-frame clones only, minus some. The sample yields under 200,000 clones, about nine tenths seen once. Sequencing used peripheral blood, obtained on day 0 of MenACWY control vaccination. The receptors come from an adult in good health. The CDR3 runs from the conserved cysteine through the conserved F or W. The order of the fields is D gene, V gene, clone size, J gene, CDR3 protein, CDR3 DNA. D genes are given only for firm matches. Some rows mark clone size as missing; the rest say once, few, many or name a class of expanded clone.

>-|TRBV15|-|TRBJ2-1
CATSRDKGTPEQFF
TGTGCCACCAGCAGAGATAAAGGGACCCCAGAGCAGTTCTTC
>-|TRBV5-1|-|TRBJ1-6
CASSEGTYNSPLHF
TGCGCCAGCAGCGAGGGGACTTATAATTCACCCCTCCACTTT
>TRBD2|TRBV6-5|-|TRBJ2-3
CASSYSSGVGDTQYF
TGTGCCAGCAGTTACTCTAGCGGGGTAGGAGATACGCAGTATTTT
>TRBD2|TRBV4-3|once|TRBJ2-3
CASSQDRRTSGGPTDTQYF
TGCGCCAGCAGCCAAGATAGGAGGACTAGCGGGGGGCCAACAGATACGCAGTATTTT
>TRBD1|TRBV7-3|-|TRBJ2-7
CASSAGQGGYEQYF
TGTGCCAGCAGCGCGGGACAGGGAGGCTACGAGCAGTACTTC
>TRBD2|TRBV7-2|few|TRBJ2-3
CASSFLAGTTDTQYF
TGTGCCAGCAGCTTCCTAGCGGGGACCACAGATACGCAGTATTTT
>-|TRBV27|-|TRBJ2-7
CASSRTAAHEQYF
TGTGCCAGCAGTCGGACAGCCGCCCACGAGCAGTACTTC
>TRBD1|TRBV6-5|-|TRBJ1-1
CASSYRQGNTEAFF
TGTGCCAGCAGTTATCGACAGGGGAACACTGAAGCTTTCTTT
>-|TRBV7-2|-|TRBJ2-5
CASSLDGGRETQYF
TGTGCCAGCAGCTTGGACGGGGGGCGGGAGACCCAGTACTTC
>-|TRBV7-3|-|TRBJ2-3
CASSLTDSTDTQYF
TGTGCCAGCAGCTTAACGGATAGCACAGATACGCAGTATTTT
>TRBD1|TRBV29-1|-|TRBJ1-3
CSVEDLQGSSGNTIYF
TGCAGCGTTGAAGATTTACAGGGGTCCTCTGGAAACACCATATATTTT
>-|TRBV11-2|-|TRBJ2-7
CASSPNYEQYF
TGTGCCAGCAGTCCCAACTACGAGCAGTACTTC
>TRBD1|TRBV28|few|TRBJ1-6
CASSSPSGGNSPLHF
TGTGCCAGCAGTTCCCCCTCAGGGGGGAATTCACCCCTCCACTTT